This T cell receptor beta chain appears in the sequencing data of a study of early T cells in non-severe SARS-CoV-2 infection. Overall study: Investigators sequenced bulk RNA drawn from unsorted whole blood, and chains remained unpaired.

This clonotype was seen repeatedly, ten times or more. What it recognizes is unknown. Each cDNA molecule carried a unique molecular identifier. TCRdb reprocessed the 5' RACE reads via MiXCR and lists one record per CDR3 protein. The table has roughly 75,000 distinct CDR3 sequences, 8.5% to 10% seen once; the top ten hold roughly 4.8%. Findings of the study overall: VDJdb-based matching was biased toward anti-spike CD8 responses and missed private and CD4 specificities.

CDR3 length: 14 amino acids. Germline V CDR1 and CDR2: SGDLS, YYNGEE. The V end lost 2 bases, the J end lost 0 bases, and 5 bases lay between the germline ends. Sequencing input: whole blood. The chain is built from TRBV9 and TRBJ1-4; unclear D gene. The TCR was taken from an adult who was a healthcare worker with PCR-confirmed SARS-CoV-2 infection or an uninfected control (not recorded which). The CDR3 DNA is TGTGCCAGCAGCGTGGGGACAACTAATGAAAAACTGTTTTTT. It translates to CASSVGTTNEKLFF.